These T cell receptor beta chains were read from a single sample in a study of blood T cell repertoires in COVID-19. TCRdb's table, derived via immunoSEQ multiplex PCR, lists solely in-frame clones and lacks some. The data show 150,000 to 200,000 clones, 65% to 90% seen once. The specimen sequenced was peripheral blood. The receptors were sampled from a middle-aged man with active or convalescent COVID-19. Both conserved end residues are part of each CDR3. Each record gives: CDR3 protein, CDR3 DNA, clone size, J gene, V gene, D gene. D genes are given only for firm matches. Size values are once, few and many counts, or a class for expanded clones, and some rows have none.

cdr3_aa: CATSRALGEKLFF
cdr3_nt: TGTGCCACCAGCAGGGCCTTGGGCGAAAAACTGTTTTTT
clone_size: -
j_call: TRBJ1-4
v_call: TRBV15
d_call: -

cdr3_aa: CASSSNAENSPLHF
cdr3_nt: TGCGCCAGCAGCTCGAACGCGGAGAATTCACCCCTCCACTTT
clone_size: -
j_call: TRBJ1-6
v_call: TRBV5-1
d_call: -

cdr3_aa: CASSFGLTNEKLFF
cdr3_nt: TGTGCCAGCAGCTTCGGGTTGACTAATGAAAAACTGTTTTTT
clone_size: -
j_call: TRBJ1-4
v_call: TRBV5-4
d_call: -

cdr3_aa: CASSSGQGNQPQHF
cdr3_nt: TGTGCCAGCAGCTCGGGACAGGGGAATCAGCCCCAGCATTTT
clone_size: -
j_call: TRBJ1-5
v_call: TRBV2
d_call: TRBD1

cdr3_aa: CASNPTGVDTEAFF
cdr3_nt: TGTGCCAGTAATCCAACAGGGGTCGACACTGAAGCTTTCTTT
clone_size: -
j_call: TRBJ1-1
v_call: TRBV19
d_call: TRBD1

cdr3_aa: CASRQSDSSGNTIYF
cdr3_nt: TGTGCCAGCAGACAATCGGACAGCTCTGGAAACACCATATATTTT
clone_size: once
j_call: TRBJ1-3
v_call: TRBV13
d_call: -

cdr3_aa: CATRTPRRDEKLFF
cdr3_nt: TGTGCCACCCGGACCCCCAGGAGGGACGAAAAACTGTTTTTT
clone_size: -
j_call: TRBJ1-4
v_call: TRBV7-9
d_call: -

cdr3_aa: CASSLGGLQETQYF
cdr3_nt: TGTGCCAGCAGCTTAGGCGGACTACAAGAGACCCAGTACTTC
clone_size: few
j_call: TRBJ2-5
v_call: TRBV7-9
d_call: -

cdr3_aa: CASSGTGEETQYF
cdr3_nt: TGTGCCAGCAGCGGGACAGGGGAGGAGACCCAGTACTTC
clone_size: once
j_call: TRBJ2-5
v_call: TRBV6-2/TRBV6-3
d_call: TRBD1

cdr3_aa: CASTLSGTSGAETQYF
cdr3_nt: TGTGCCAGCACGCTAAGTGGGACTAGCGGGGCGGAGACCCAGTACTTC
clone_size: -
j_call: TRBJ2-5
v_call: TRBV5-4
d_call: TRBD2

cdr3_aa: CASSEAGGFDEQFF
cdr3_nt: TGTGCCAGCAGTGAAGCGGGAGGGTTCGATGAGCAGTTCTTC
clone_size: -
j_call: TRBJ2-1
v_call: TRBV25-1
d_call: TRBD2

cdr3_aa: CASNAGGYQIYEQYF
cdr3_nt: TGTGCCAGCAATGCGGGTGGGTATCAGATCTACGAGCAGTACTTC
clone_size: -
j_call: TRBJ2-7
v_call: TRBV6-5
d_call: -

cdr3_aa: CATSRDRGSGMNTGELFF
cdr3_nt: TGTGCCACCAGCAGAGATCGGGGTAGCGGGATGAACACCGGGGAGCTGTTTTTT
clone_size: -
j_call: TRBJ2-2
v_call: TRBV15
d_call: TRBD2

cdr3_aa: CASSRGQRGLGAFF
cdr3_nt: TGTGCCAGCAGCCGGGGGCAGCGTGGATTGGGAGCTTTCTTT
clone_size: -
j_call: TRBJ1-1
v_call: TRBV14
d_call: -